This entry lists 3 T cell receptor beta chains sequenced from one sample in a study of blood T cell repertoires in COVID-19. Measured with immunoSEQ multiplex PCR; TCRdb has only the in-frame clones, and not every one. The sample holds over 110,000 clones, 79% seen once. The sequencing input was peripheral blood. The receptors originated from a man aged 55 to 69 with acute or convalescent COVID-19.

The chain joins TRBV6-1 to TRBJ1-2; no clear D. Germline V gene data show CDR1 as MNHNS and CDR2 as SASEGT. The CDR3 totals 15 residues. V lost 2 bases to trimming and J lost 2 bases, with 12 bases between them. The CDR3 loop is CASSEQWASNYGYTF. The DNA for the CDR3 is TGTGCCAGCAGTGAACAGTGGGCGTCGAACTATGGCTACACCTTC.

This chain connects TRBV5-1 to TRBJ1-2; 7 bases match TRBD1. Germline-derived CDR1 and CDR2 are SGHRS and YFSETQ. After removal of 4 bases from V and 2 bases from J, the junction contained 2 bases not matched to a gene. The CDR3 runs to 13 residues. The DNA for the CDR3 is TGCGCCAGCAGCCCGGGACAGAACTATGGCTACACCTTC. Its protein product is CASSPGQNYGYTF.

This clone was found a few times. CDR3 loop: CASSQGALRTEAFF. For the CDR3, the DNA is TGTGCCAGCAGCCAGGGGGCCCTAAGAACTGAAGCTTTCTTT. The chain couples TRBV4-2 to TRBJ1-1; tentatively, D is TRBD1 (6 bases). Germline V gives CDR1 LGHNA, CDR2 YNFKEQ. The germline V and J ends were trimmed by 3 bases and 5 bases, with 13 bases remaining between them. This CDR3 is built from 14 residues.